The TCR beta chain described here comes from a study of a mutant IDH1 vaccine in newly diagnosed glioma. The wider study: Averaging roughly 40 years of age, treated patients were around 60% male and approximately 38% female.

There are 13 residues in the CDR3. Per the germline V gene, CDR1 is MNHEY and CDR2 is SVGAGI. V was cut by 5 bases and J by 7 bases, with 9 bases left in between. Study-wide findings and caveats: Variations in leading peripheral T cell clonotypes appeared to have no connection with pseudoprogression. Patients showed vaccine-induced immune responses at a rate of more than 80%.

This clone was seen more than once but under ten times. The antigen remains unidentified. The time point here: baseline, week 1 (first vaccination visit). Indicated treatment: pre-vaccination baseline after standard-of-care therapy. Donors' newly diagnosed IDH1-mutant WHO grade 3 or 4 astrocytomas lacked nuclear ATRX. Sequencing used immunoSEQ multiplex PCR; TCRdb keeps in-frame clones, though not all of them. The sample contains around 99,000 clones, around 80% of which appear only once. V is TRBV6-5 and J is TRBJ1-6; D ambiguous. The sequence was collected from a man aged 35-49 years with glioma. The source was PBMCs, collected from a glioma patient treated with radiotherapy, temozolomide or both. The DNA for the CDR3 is TGTGCCAGCAGTGAACTATGGAATTCACCCCTCCACTTT. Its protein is CASSELWNSPLHF.